This passage covers 24 T cell receptor beta chains from one sample sequenced in a study of blood T cell repertoires in COVID-19. Libraries were prepared by immunoSEQ multiplex PCR; TCRdb keeps only in-frame clonotypes and omits some of them. This table has around 68,000 clones, about 80% appearing once. The sequenced material came from peripheral blood. The receptors shown here come from a man older than 75 with active COVID-19.

The chain uses TRBV5-8 and TRBJ2-5; perhaps TRBD1 as D (5 bases). Trimming cost V 0 bases and J 5 bases, with 11 bases left between them. The germline V gene encodes CDR1 SGHTS and CDR2 YDEGEE. The CDR3 length is 14 residues. The chain's CDR3 is CASSLGRDLETQYF. The CDR3 region has the DNA TGTGCCAGCAGCTTGGGCAGGGATCTCGAGACCCAGTACTTC.

This rearrangement joins TRBV5-1 to TRBJ1-6, with TRBD1 identical over 12 bases. The CDR3 extends over 17 amino acids. V was pared by 1 base and J by 8 bases, with 7 bases of the junction left unmatched. Germline V gives CDR1 SGHRS, CDR2 YFSETQ. CDR3 bases: TGCGCCAGCAGCTTGTTGGGGACAGGGGGCAGCGATTCACCCCTCCACTTT. Translation gives CASSLLGTGGSDSPLHF.

The rearrangement joins TRBV10-3 to TRBJ2-1; TRBD2 aligns across 8 bases. The CDR3 runs 14 residues. From germline, CDR1 is ENHRY and CDR2 SYGVKD. J lost 10 bases, V lost 2 bases, and 7 bases had no gene match. The CDR3 here is CAISEPKGLVEQFF. The CDR3 DNA sequence: TGTGCCATCAGTGAGCCAAAGGGACTAGTCGAGCAGTTCTTC.

CDR3 in DNA: TGCAGCGTTGGGGCAAGCGGAGCCAAAAACATTCAGTACTTC. It encodes CSVGASGAKNIQYF. The chain carries TRBV29-1 and TRBJ2-4, with D perhaps matching TRBD2 (5 bases). Germline V gene lookup returns CDR1 SQVTM and CDR2 ANQGSEA. This CDR3 is 14 amino acids long. Trimming removed 4 bases from V and 0 bases from J, with 10 bases in between. The variable domain in full, with the rest retrieved from reference TRBV29-1 and TRBJ2-4, is SAVISQKPSRDICQRGTSLTIQCQVDSQVTMMFWYRQQPGQSLTLIATANQGSEATYESGFVIDKFPISRPNLTFSTLTVSNMSPEDSSIYLCSVGASGAKNIQYFGAGTRLSVL.

This CDR3 is CASSFPDRGNQPQHF. DNA for the CDR3: TGTGCCAGCAGTTTCCCGGACAGGGGCAATCAGCCCCAGCATTTT. The V and J genes are TRBV28 and TRBJ1-5; 8 bases match TRBD1. The germline V gene encodes CDR1 MDHEN and CDR2 SYDVKM. V was pared by 3 bases and J by 2 bases, with 3 bases of the junction left unmatched. This CDR3 is built from 15 residues.

The chain is built from TRBV5-1 and TRBJ1-4; D possibly corresponds to TRBD1 (5 bases). Germline assignment: CDR1 SGHRS and CDR2 YFSETQ. The CDR3 extends over 13 amino acids. V was trimmed by 4 bases and J by 8 bases, leaving 12 bases between them. DNA for the CDR3: TGCGCCAGCAGCACGATATCAGGGGAAAAACTGTTTTTT. Protein product: CASSTISGEKLFF.

The genes are TRBV19 and TRBJ2-2; D is perhaps TRBD1 (6 bases). Trimming took 1 base from V and 9 from J, leaving 12 bases between them. From germline, CDR1 is LNHDA and CDR2 SQIVND (reference sequence). The CDR3 has 14 residues. Here the CDR3 reads CASSIGHRVRELFF. CDR3 DNA: TGTGCCAGTAGTATAGGTCACAGGGTCCGGGAGCTGTTTTTT. The full variable domain, in which reference TRBV19 and TRBJ2-2 provide the parts outside the CDR3, is DGGITQSPKYLFRKEGQNVTLSCEQNLNHDAMYWYRQDPGQGLRLIYYSQIVNDFQKGDIAEGYSVSREKKESFPLTVTSAQKNPTAFYLCASSIGHRVRELFFGEGSRLTVL.

In nucleotides, the CDR3 is TGCAGCGCTCGGGACATATCCTACGAGCAGTACTTC. Protein: CSARDISYEQYF. The chain couples TRBV29-1 to TRBJ2-7; tentative D call: TRBD1 (6 bases). The CDR3 extends over 12 amino acids. Trimming removed 7 bases at V and 1 base at J, with 11 bases between. The germline V gene encodes CDR1 SQVTM and CDR2 ANQGSEA.

The genes are TRBV12-3 or TRBV12-4 and TRBJ2-3; D gene ambiguous. CDR3 length: 13 amino acids. Trimming cost V 7 bases and J 5 bases, with 13 bases left between them. CDR3 in amino acids: CASNWMSGDTQYF. The CDR3 DNA reads as TGTGCCAGCAATTGGATGTCGGGAGATACGCAGTATTTT.

The chain couples TRBV5-1 to TRBJ2-1; D is ambiguous. This CDR3 has 11 amino acids. CDR1 and CDR2 (germline): SGHRS, YFSETQ. V shed 3 bases and J shed 6 bases, with 4 bases lying between them. The CDR3, as DNA: TGCGCCAGCAGCTCCCTCAATGAGCAGTTCTTC. Protein: CASSSLNEQFF.

J is TRBJ1-2 and V is TRBV19; 7 nucleotides line up with TRBD1. The junction had 11 bases not matched to a gene; V was cut back by 8 bases and J by 5 bases. Germline CDR1 and CDR2: LNHDA and SQIVND (reference sequence). This CDR3 region has 14 residues. CDR3 bases: TGTGCCAGTGGATCGGGACAGACTTATTATGGCTACACCTTC. Protein sequence: CASGSGQTYYGYTF.

The CDR3 here is CATSREGLERYEQYF. The CDR3 nucleotides read TGTGCCACCAGCAGAGAGGGGCTAGAACGCTACGAGCAGTACTTC. The rearrangement joins TRBV15 to TRBJ2-7, with a possible D match to TRBD1 (5 bases). V gave up 0 bases and J gave up 3 bases, with 12 bases separating them. This CDR3 is 15 amino acids long. From germline, CDR1 is LNHNV and CDR2 YYDKDF (reference sequence).

The chain joins TRBV4-3 to TRBJ1-4, with a weak D call TRBD1 (6 bases). Trimming cost V 4 bases and J 8 bases, with 14 bases left between them. There are 14 residues in the CDR3. Germline CDR1 and CDR2: LGHNA and YSLEER. The CDR3 DNA follows: TGCGCCAGCAGCCGGGATGGGCAGGGGGAAAAACTGTTTTTT. Translation gives CASSRDGQGEKLFF.

The chain employs TRBV7-8 and TRBJ2-7, with 9 bases fitting TRBD2. The trim removed 3 bases at V and 2 bases at J, leaving 5 bases unmatched. This CDR3 contains 15 residues. Germline CDR1 SGHVS, CDR2 FQNEAQ. CDR3 in DNA: TGTGCCAGCAGCTTTGGGGGGACTAGCACCTACGAGCAGTACTTC. Its protein product is CASSFGGTSTYEQYF.

The V call is TRBV28, the J call TRBJ2-5; D may be TRBD1 (6 bases). CDR1 is MDHEN and CDR2 is SYDVKM in the germline V gene. The CDR3 length is 11 residues. CDR3 coding DNA: TGTGCTTACAGGGACCAAGAGACCCAGTACTTC. This encodes CAYRDQETQYF.

As regards this clone: One end of the junction varies from germline; a read error may be responsible. The J gene is TRBJ2-1, the V gene TRBV27; 8 bases are shared with TRBD1. This CDR3 spans 13 amino acids. CDR1 and CDR2 from the germline V gene are MNHEY and SMNVEV (reference sequence). CDR3 region: CASSLTRGQVGLF. The CDR3 bases are TGTGCCAGCAGTTTAACACGGGGACAGGTAGGGCTCTTC.

This clone was seen a handful of times. The chain carries TRBV18 and TRBJ2-3, with TRBD2 identical over 14 bases. This CDR3 has 21 residues. The V gene end was trimmed by 4 bases and the J gene end by 1 base; junction bases not matched to a gene: 16. CDR1 is KGHSH and CDR2 is LQKENI in the germline V gene. The CDR3 here is CASSRPRGTGLAGVGTDTQYF. CDR3 DNA sequence: TGTGCCAGCTCACGACCTCGGGGAACGGGACTAGCGGGAGTGGGCACAGATACGCAGTATTTT.

The V and J genes are TRBV19 and TRBJ1-3, with 7 bases lining up with TRBD1. CDR1 and CDR2 (germline): LNHDA, SQIVND (reference sequence). The CDR3 covers 17 residues. V shed 4 bases, J shed 1 base, and the junction held 10 bases outside the gene matches. CDR3 sequence reads: CASSRARQGASGNTIYF. CDR3 sequence (DNA): TGTGCCAGTAGTAGGGCGCGACAGGGTGCTTCTGGAAACACCATATATTTT.

The CDR3 DNA reads as TGTGCCACCAGCAGAGGTCGGGACAGCTACGAGCAGTACTTC. Translation gives CATSRGRDSYEQYF. The chain employs TRBV15 and TRBJ2-7; 7 positions agree with TRBD1. The V and J ends lost 1 base and 3 bases, in that order; junction bases with no gene match: 3. This CDR3 is built from 14 residues. Germline values: CDR1 LNHNV, CDR2 YYDKDF (reference sequence).

This clone was seen just once. The chain carries TRBV6-2 or TRBV6-3 and TRBJ1-2, with D maybe TRBD1 (5 bases). The CDR3 spans 12 residues. V lost 5 bases, J lost 5 bases, and 9 bases lay in between. From germline, CDR1 is MNHEY and CDR2 SVGEGT. CDR3 protein: CASSTGGYGYTF. CDR3 nucleotides: TGTGCCAGCAGTACCGGGGGGTATGGCTACACCTTC.

This clone was seen more than once but under ten times. The V gene is TRBV2, the J gene TRBJ2-2; 7 bases map to TRBD1. J was trimmed by 3 bases and V by 2 bases; bases with no gene match: 6. Germline CDR1 reads SNHLY; CDR2 reads FYNNEI. The length of the CDR3 is 16 residues. CDR3 residues: CASSESGGLYTGELFF. The DNA for the CDR3 is TGTGCCAGCAGTGAATCAGGGGGATTATACACCGGGGAGCTGTTTTTT.

The rearrangement uses TRBV19 and TRBJ2-2; 10 bases fit TRBD1. The CDR3 is 16 amino acids. Germline trimming cut 4 bases from V and 6 bases from J; bases unmatched to any gene: 8. The V gene's germline CDR1 is LNHDA and CDR2 SQIVND (reference sequence). CDR3 sequence reads: CASSKGQGRGPGELFF. The CDR3 DNA follows: TGTGCCAGTAGTAAGGGACAGGGGCGAGGACCCGGGGAGCTGTTTTTT.

The chain couples TRBV6-6 to TRBJ1-1; D is undetermined. The germline V and J ends were trimmed by 2 bases and 0 bases, with 7 bases remaining between them. The CDR3 has 14 residues. Germline-derived CDR1 and CDR2 are MNHNY and SVGAGI (reference sequence). The CDR3 spells CASSYGHLNTEAFF. CDR3 bases: TGTGCCAGCAGTTACGGGCACCTGAACACTGAAGCTTTCTTT.

The CDR3 protein is CASSLYTGQLNEKLFF. The DNA of the CDR3 is TGTGCCAGCAGCTTGTATACCGGACAGCTTAATGAAAAACTGTTTTTT. The chain couples TRBV5-6 to TRBJ1-4, with D maybe TRBD1 (6 bases). Germline V gene sequence: CDR1 SGHDT, CDR2 YYEEEE. The CDR3 is 16 amino acids. V gave up 1 base and J gave up 4 bases, with 14 bases separating them. The full variable domain, completed using reference TRBV5-6 and TRBJ1-4, is DAGVTQSPTHLIKTRGQQVTLRCSPKSGHDTVSWYQQALGQGPQFIFQYYEEEERQRGNFPDRFSGHQFPNYSSELNVNALLLGDSALYLCASSLYTGQLNEKLFFGSGTQLSVL.